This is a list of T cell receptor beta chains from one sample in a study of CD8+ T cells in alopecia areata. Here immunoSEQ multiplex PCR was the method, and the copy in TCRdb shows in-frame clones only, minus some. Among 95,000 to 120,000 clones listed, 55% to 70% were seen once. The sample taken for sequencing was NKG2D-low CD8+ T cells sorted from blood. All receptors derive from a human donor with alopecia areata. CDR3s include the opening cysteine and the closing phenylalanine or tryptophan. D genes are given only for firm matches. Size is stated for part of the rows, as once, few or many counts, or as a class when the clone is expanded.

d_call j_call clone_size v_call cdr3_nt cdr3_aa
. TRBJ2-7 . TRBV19 TGTGCCAGTAGTACCGGATTCGGGTCCTACGAGCAGTACTTC CASSTGFGSYEQYF
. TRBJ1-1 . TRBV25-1 TGTGCCAGCAGTGAATTAGGGAACACTGAAGCTTTCTTT CASSELGNTEAFF
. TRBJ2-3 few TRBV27 TGTGCCAGCAGTAACCAAGATACGCAGTATTTT CASSNQDTQYF
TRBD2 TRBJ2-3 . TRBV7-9 TGTGCCAGCAGCTTAGTTGCTCTAGCGGGGCTTTCTAGCACAGATACGCAGTATTTT CASSLVALAGLSSTDTQYF
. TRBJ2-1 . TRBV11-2 TGTGCCAGCAGCTTTTTCAGGGATGAGCAGTTCTTC CASSFFRDEQFF
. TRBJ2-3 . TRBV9 TGTGCCAGCAGCGTGGGAGATACGCAGTATTTT CASSVGDTQYF
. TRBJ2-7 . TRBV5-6 TGTGCCAGCAGCTTGGCCGGATTCCAGGAGGGACTCCCCGAGCAGTACTTC CASSLAGFQEGLPEQYF
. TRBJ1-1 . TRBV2 TGTGCCAGCAGTGAAGAGCACCGGGGCTACACTGAAGCTTTCTTT CASSEEHRGYTEAFF
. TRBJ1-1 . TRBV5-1 TGCGCCAGCAGCTTTTACTCCCGGCCCTCTTCCGAAGCTTTCTTT CASSFYSRPSSEAFF
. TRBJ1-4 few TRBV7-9 TGTGCCAGCAGCCCCCGAGGGGGAAAACTGTTTTTT CASSPRGGKLFF
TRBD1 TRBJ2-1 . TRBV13 TGTGCCAGCAGCCCCGGGACAGGAGGCTACAATGAGCAGTTCTTC CASSPGTGGYNEQFF
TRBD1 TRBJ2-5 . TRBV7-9 TGTGCCAGCAGCCCTAGTGGGGACAGCTCAAGGACCCAGTACTTC CASSPSGDSSRTQYF
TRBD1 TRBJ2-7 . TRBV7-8 TGTGCCAGCAGCATATCTGGGACAGTAGTATACGAGCAGTACTTC CASSISGTVVYEQYF
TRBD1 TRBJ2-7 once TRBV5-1 TGCGCCAGCAGGGGGACAGGGAGCTCCTACGAGCAGTACTTC CASRGTGSSYEQYF
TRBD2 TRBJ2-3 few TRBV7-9 TGTGCCAGCAGCCTAGGACTAGCAGCTAAAGATACGCAGTATTTT CASSLGLAAKDTQYF
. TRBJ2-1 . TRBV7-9 TGTGCCAGCAGCCCAAGTAAGGGCTACAATGAGCAGTTCTTC CASSPSKGYNEQFF
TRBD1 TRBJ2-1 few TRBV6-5 TGTGCCAGCAGTCTCTTCCGGACAGGGTCAAATGAGCAGTTCTTC CASSLFRTGSNEQFF
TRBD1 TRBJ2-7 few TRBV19 TGTGCCAGTTCGTCGATTGGGACAGCCGCCTCCTACGAGCAGTACTTC CASSSIGTAASYEQYF
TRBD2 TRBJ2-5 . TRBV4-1 TGCGCCAGCAGCCAGATAGCGGGAGGGGGAGAGACCCAGTACTTC CASSQIAGGGETQYF
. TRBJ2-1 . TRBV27 TGTGCCAGCAGTCGAATTCCGTACACCAATGAGCAGTTCTTC CASSRIPYTNEQFF
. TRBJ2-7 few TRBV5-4 TGTGCCAGCAGCTTGGTCAGACCCCTACGCAAGCAGTACTTC CASSLVRPLRKQYF
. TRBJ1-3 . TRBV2 TGTGCCATACACGGGGTGGGGGCCTCTGGAAACACCATATATTTT CAIHGVGASGNTIYF
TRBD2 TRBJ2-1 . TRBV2 TGTGCCAGCAGTGAGGGACTAGGCCACCTCAATGAGCAGTTCTTC CASSEGLGHLNEQFF
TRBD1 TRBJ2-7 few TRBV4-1 TGCGCCAGCAGCCGAAAACAGGGGTCGCCCTCCTACGAGCAGTACTTC CASSRKQGSPSYEQYF
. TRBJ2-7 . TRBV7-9 TGTGCCAGCAGCTTAGCGGGAGGCGAGCAGTACTTC CASSLAGGEQYF
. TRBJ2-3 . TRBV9 TGTGCCAGCAGCCCCCCGTCCACAGATACGCAGTATTTT CASSPPSTDTQYF
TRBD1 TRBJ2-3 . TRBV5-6 TGTGCCAGCAGCTTCGGGACAGGGATTAGCACAGATACGCAGTATTTT CASSFGTGISTDTQYF
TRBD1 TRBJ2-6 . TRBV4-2 TGTGCCAGCAGCCAAGGACCAGGGGGAGTTAGCGTCTCTGGGGCCAACGTCCTGACTTTC CASSQGPGGVSVSGANVLTF
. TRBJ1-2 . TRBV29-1 TGCAGCGTTGGGGATCAAGACCGGAATGGCTACACCTTC CSVGDQDRNGYTF
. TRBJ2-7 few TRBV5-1 TGCGCCAGCCGACTTTACGGGACACCCCACTACGAGCAGTACTTC CASRLYGTPHYEQYF
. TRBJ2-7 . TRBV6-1 TGTGCCAGCAGTGACCGGACACTGACTGCCTACGAGCAGTACTTC CASSDRTLTAYEQYF
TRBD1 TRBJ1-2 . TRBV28 TGTGCCAGCAGTTTCCCTACAGGGGGCATCGGCTATGGCTACACCTTC CASSFPTGGIGYGYTF
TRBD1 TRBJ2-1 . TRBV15 TGTGCCACCAGCAGGGACAGGGCCCTAGGGAATGAGCAGTTCTTC CATSRDRALGNEQFF
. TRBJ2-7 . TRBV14 TGTGCCAGCAGCCCACAGGGCTACGAGCAGTACTTC CASSPQGYEQYF
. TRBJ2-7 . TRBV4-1 TGCGCCAGCAGCCCAAGTGCGGCAGGGGAAAAGGAGCAGTACTTC CASSPSAAGEKEQYF
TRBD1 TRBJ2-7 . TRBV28 TGTGCCAGCAGCCTCAGCGGGACAGGGCTGAGGGACGAGCAGTACTTC CASSLSGTGLRDEQYF
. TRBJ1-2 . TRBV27 TGTGCCAGCAGTTTACTCACAGGCTATGGCTACACCTTC CASSLLTGYGYTF
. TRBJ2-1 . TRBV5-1 TGCGCCAGCAGCTTGGAATGGCTGAATGAGCAGTTCTTC CASSLEWLNEQFF
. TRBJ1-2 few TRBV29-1 TGCAGCGTTGAAGCTCGGGGATTGAACTATGGCTACACCTTC CSVEARGLNYGYTF
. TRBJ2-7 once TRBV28 TGTGCCAGCAGTTTACCCGACTCCCCCTACGAGCAGTACTTC CASSLPDSPYEQYF
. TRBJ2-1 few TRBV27 TGTGCCAGCGGGACCTCGGCGCTCAAGCAGTTCTTC CASGTSALKQFF
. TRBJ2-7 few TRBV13 TGTGCCAGCAGCCCCCGAGCTATTCCCCACGAGCAGTACTTC CASSPRAIPHEQYF
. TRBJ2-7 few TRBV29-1 TGCAGCGTTGCTCACCTCGGGGGAACCTACGAGCAGTACTTC CSVAHLGGTYEQYF
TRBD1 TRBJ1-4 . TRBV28 TGTGCCAGCAGTTTGCCCCCAGGGGGGTATGAAAAACTGTTTTTT CASSLPPGGYEKLFF
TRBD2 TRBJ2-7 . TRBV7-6 TGTGCCAGCAGCGTTCGACTAGCGGGAGGGCCCCACGAGCAGTACTTC CASSVRLAGGPHEQYF
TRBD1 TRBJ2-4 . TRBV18 TGTGCCAGCTCGGTCGGACAGGGGGCTCGAAACATTCAGTACTTC CASSVGQGARNIQYF